These 18 T cell receptor beta chains came from one sample sequenced in a study of blood T cells in healthy people across ages. Combining a sample-barcoded 5' primer with a J-beta primer mix, a second PCR ran for 7 to 11 cycles. TCRdb itself ran the 5' RACE reads through MiXCR, one entry per CDR3 protein. The repertoire holds 700,000 or so distinct CDR3 sequences, 40% to 45% seen once, with about 30% in the top ten. The sequenced material came from blood. The receptors were sampled from an elderly man in good health.

This clonotype has ten or more counts. The CDR3 DNA is TGTGCCAGCACGCCCCAAGGGGGCGTTGGGTCAGGCTACACCTTC. It is translated as CASTPQGGVGSGYTF. This sequence joins TRBV12-3 or TRBV12-4 and TRBJ1-2; TRBD1 aligns across 7 bases. The trim removed 7 bases at V and 8 bases at J, leaving 16 bases unmatched. The CDR3 is 15 residues long.

This rearrangement joins TRBV7-2 to TRBJ2-3, with 9 bases fitting TRBD2. The CDR3 sequence is 15 residues long. Per the germline V gene, CDR1 is SGHTA and CDR2 is FQGNSA. V lost 5 bases and J lost 2; bases outside the gene matches: 5. The CDR3 here is CASSGSGGFTDTQYF. The CDR3 DNA sequence: TGTGCCAGCAGCGGTAGCGGGGGTTTCACAGATACGCAGTATTTT.

This clonotype has just a few counts. This CDR3 is CASSQSGGYEQYF. Here the CDR3 DNA reads TGTGCCAGCAGTCAATCCGGGGGGTACGAGCAGTACTTC. The chain combines TRBV9 with TRBJ2-7; TRBD2 aligns across 7 bases. CDR1 and CDR2 from the germline V gene are SGDLS and YYNGEE. This CDR3 comprises 13 residues. V was clipped by 5 bases and J by 4 bases; unmatched bases: 6. Together with reference TRBV9 and TRBJ2-7, the CDR3 gives the full variable domain: DSGVTQTPKHLITATGQRVTLRCSPRSGDLSVYWYQQSLDQGLQFLIQYYNGEERAKGNILERFSAQQFPDLHSELNLSSLELGDSALYFCASSQSGGYEQYFGPGTRLTVT.

V is TRBV19 and J is TRBJ2-7; unclear D gene. This CDR3 has 13 amino acids. Looked up from germline, CDR1 is LNHDA and CDR2 is SQIVND (reference sequence). The V and J ends lost 4 bases and 3 bases respectively, with 10 bases between them. CDR3: CASSSGAIYEQYF. CDR3 in DNA: TGTGCCAGTAGTAGCGGAGCTATCTACGAGCAGTACTTC.

The J gene is TRBJ2-7, the V gene TRBV6-2 or TRBV6-3; perhaps TRBD1 as D (6 bases). Germline V gene data show CDR1 as MNHEY and CDR2 as SVGEGT. The CDR3 sequence is 12 residues long. The germline V and J ends were trimmed by 7 bases and 3 bases, with 10 bases remaining between them. This CDR3 is CASTDRFYEQYF. Written as DNA, the CDR3 is TGTGCCAGCACCGACAGGTTCTACGAGCAGTACTTC.

The chain combines TRBV28 with TRBJ2-1, with TRBD2 matching 13 bases. With V trimmed by 4 bases and J by 6 bases, 3 bases remained unmatched. The CDR3 runs 15 residues. Per germline, CDR1 MDHEN and CDR2 SYDVKM. The CDR3 bases are TGTGCCAGCAGTTCGACTAGCGGGAGGTTCAATGAGCAGTTCTTC. Residues: CASSSTSGRFNEQFF.

This clonotype was seen a handful of times. This chain connects TRBV5-5 to TRBJ1-4; D may be TRBD1 (6 bases). Trimming shortened V by 0 bases and J by 8 bases, and 11 bases separated the two germline ends. This CDR3 comprises 14 residues. Germline CDR1 is SGHKS and CDR2 is YYEKEE (reference sequence). The CDR3 reads CASSLVQGKEKLFF. In DNA form, the CDR3 reads TGTGCCAGCAGCTTGGTGCAGGGGAAGGAAAAACTGTTTTTT. Full variable domain (rest looked up from reference TRBV5-5 and TRBJ1-4): DAGVTQSPTHLIKTRGQQVTLRCSPISGHKSVSWYQQVLGQGPQFIFQYYEKEERGRGNFPDRFSARQFPNYSSELNVNALLLGDSALYLCASSLVQGKEKLFFGSGTQLSVL.

The chain carries TRBV27 and TRBJ2-7; possible D gene TRBD2, 6 bases. CDR1 is MNHEY and CDR2 is SMNVEV in the germline V gene (reference sequence). This CDR3 contains 14 residues. V dropped 4 bases and J dropped 5 bases, with 15 bases sitting between them. This CDR3 is CASSSQGWGDEQYF. The DNA of the CDR3 is TGTGCCAGCAGTTCCCAGGGTTGGGGGGACGAGCAGTACTTC.

V usage is TRBV11-3 and J usage is TRBJ2-1; D may correspond to TRBD1 or TRBD2 (6 bases each). This CDR3 is 14 amino acids long. V shed 8 bases and J shed 6 bases, with 17 bases lying between them. The V gene's germline CDR1 is SGHNT and CDR2 YENEEA. The CDR3 nucleotides read TGTGCCAGCGGCTGGCGGGAAGGGGGCAATGAGCAGTTCTTC. It encodes CASGWREGGNEQFF.

The sample holds a few counts of this clonotype. The chain employs TRBV20-1 and TRBJ1-6, with TRBD1 as a possible D gene (6 bases). The V gene lost 6 bases and the J gene lost 1 base, with 13 bases spanning the gap. The CDR3 has 15 amino acids. Germline assignment: CDR1 DFQATT and CDR2 SNEGSKA (reference sequence). The CDR3 bases are TGCAGTGCCGCCTCAGGACAGTCCTATAATTCACCCCTCCACTTT. As protein: CSAASGQSYNSPLHF.

As regards this clonotype: This sequence may be a read error, since a much larger clone differs from it by one base. The V gene is TRBV29-1, the J gene TRBJ2-1, with D possibly TRBD1 on 6 matching bases. The J call may be mistaken, given a closer DNA end match to TRBJ2-7. Germline CDR1 is SQVTM and CDR2 is ANQGSEA. CDR3 length: 12 residues. The CDR3 spells CSVGQFYNEQYF. CDR3 sequence (DNA): TGCAGCGTCGGACAGTTCTACAATGAGCAGTACTTC.

V and J are TRBV20-1 and TRBJ1-6; 7 bases agree with TRBD1. Germline CDR1 reads DFQATT; CDR2 reads SNEGSKA (reference sequence). CDR3 size: 15 residues. Unmatched junction bases numbered 12, after V lost 6 bases and J lost 7 bases. This chain's CDR3 is CSAPPHRGDNSPLHF. The CDR3 coding sequence is TGCAGTGCCCCCCCCCACAGGGGTGACAATTCACCCCTCCACTTT.

Points on this clonotype: Possible read error: a much larger clone is one base away. V gene TRBV20-1 combines with J gene TRBJ2-1; 7 bases are shared with TRBD2. The CDR3 sequence is 14 residues long. Germline CDR1 DFQATT, CDR2 SNEGSKA (reference sequence). V was pared by 5 bases and J by 3 bases, with 7 bases of the junction left unmatched. The CDR3 is CSAPAGLVYNEQFF. CDR3 nucleotide sequence: TGCAGTGCTCCAGCGGGACTTGTCTACAATGAGCAGTTCTTC.

The chain has TRBV7-9 and TRBJ2-7; 7 bases line up with TRBD1. The CDR3 extends over 16 amino acids. The ends lost 5 bases at V and 1 base at J; junction bases unmatched: 11. Germline assignment: CDR1 SEHNR and CDR2 FQNEAQ (reference sequence). CDR3 residues: CASSPRQGSRSYEQYF. The CDR3 DNA reads TGTGCCAGCAGCCCTCGACAGGGATCGAGGTCCTACGAGCAGTACTTC. Drawing the rest from reference TRBV7-9 and TRBJ2-7, the complete variable domain is DTGVSQNPRHKITKRGQNVTFRCDPISEHNRLYWYRQTLGQGPEFLTYFQNEAQLEKSRLLSDRFSAERPKGSFSTLEIQRTEQGDSAMYLCASSPRQGSRSYEQYFGPGTRLTVT.

As concerns this clonotype: This could be a read error, since a much larger clone is one nucleotide away. The chain joins TRBV7-8 to TRBJ2-6; D is possibly TRBD1 (5 bases). The germline gives CDR1 SGHVS, CDR2 FQNEAQ. This CDR3 contains 17 residues. The CDR3 nucleotides read TGTGCCAGCAGCGGACACCTTACTATCTCTGGGACCAACGTCCTGACTTTC. Protein: CASSGHLTISGTNVLTF.

Concerning this clonotype itself: A much more abundant neighbour one base away suggests this may be a read error. V is TRBV5-1 and J is TRBJ2-1; no clear D. CDR1 and CDR2 from the germline V gene are SGHRS and YFSETQ. Trimming shortened V by 5 bases and J by 9 bases, and 15 bases separated the two germline ends. This CDR3 is 13 amino acids long. The CDR3 DNA is TGCGCCAGCAGTCGGGTGGGCGCCTTTGAGCAGTTCTTC. Its protein is CASSRVGAFEQFF.

The chain employs TRBV27 and TRBJ2-4, with D tentatively TRBD2 (6 bases). Germline CDR1 and CDR2: MNHEY and SMNVEV (reference sequence). V dropped 7 bases and J dropped 8 bases, with 15 bases sitting between them. The CDR3 is 13 residues long. CDR3 protein: CASKTGLWDIQYF. Here the CDR3 DNA reads TGTGCCAGCAAGACGGGACTGTGGGACATTCAGTACTTC.

A few counts support this clonotype. V and J are TRBV20-1 and TRBJ1-5; 7 nucleotides agree with TRBD1. This CDR3 comprises 16 residues. Germline V gives CDR1 DFQATT, CDR2 SNEGSKA (reference sequence). Germline trimming cut 2 bases from V and 4 bases from J; bases unmatched to any gene: 11. The CDR3 sequence is CSARTGTEVWNQPQHF. Written as DNA, the CDR3 is TGCAGTGCTAGAACCGGGACAGAGGTTTGGAATCAGCCCCAGCATTTT.